The entry that follows covers one T cell receptor (beta chain) sequence. The antigen is undetermined. This entry comes from a study of OX40 agonist ivuxolimab in advanced cancers. Study context: Hepatocellular carcinoma, melanoma, renal cell or head and neck cancer affected the dose-escalation patients. Two patients with cutaneous melanoma and one with hepatocellular carcinoma, three in total, showed partial responses. Participants could have had prior anti-PD-1, anti-PD-L1 or anti-CTLA-4 therapy, and approximately 40% had some. Study-wide results and limits: Expanded clones were, on average, more numerous among CD8+ T cells than CD4+.

Sequencing used immunoSEQ multiplex PCR; TCRdb keeps in-frame clones, though not all of them. The sample has around 47,000 clones; about 80% are singletons. The TCR was taken from an adult with an advanced solid tumor such as melanoma, head and neck, liver or kidney cancer. Specimen: CD4+ or CD8+ T cells sorted from blood, collected in a trial of the OX40 agonist ivuxolimab.

The chain's CDR3 is CASSDNLAGDPSSYEQYF. Here the CDR3 DNA reads TGTGCCAGCAGCGACAACCTAGCGGGGGACCCTTCATCCTACGAGCAGTACTTC. The rearrangement uses TRBV9 and TRBJ2-7; 10 nucleotides align to TRBD2. With V trimmed by 3 bases and J by 1 base, 13 bases remained unmatched. CDR1 SGDLS and CDR2 YYNGEE come from the germline V gene. The CDR3 sequence is 18 residues long.